This T cell receptor beta chain was identified during a study of STAT3 mutations in large granular lymphocyte leukemia. Study-wide background: Roughly half the longitudinally sequenced T-LGLL patients had canonical STAT3 mutations.

Generated by immunoSEQ multiplex PCR, the TCRdb table keeps only in-frame clones and is missing some. The sample consists of under 9,500 clones, 70% to 90% of them appearing once. Study-level findings and limits: After therapy, 6 of 18 patients switched clonotypes, all new clones STAT3 wild type. Clonal expansion was inferred from samples taken at other timepoints. In T-cell large granular lymphocyte leukemia, about half of patients showed multiple immunodominant subclonotypes.

Remarks on this clone: Its cognate antigen is unknown.

This sequence was found in a man older than 75 with T-cell large granular lymphocyte leukemia. Some clones in this sample may be carry-over from other donors' samples. The sample was peripheral blood mononuclear cells.

The CDR3 spells CASSYSWGQEETQYF. The CDR3 DNA reads TGTGCCAGCAGTTACTCCTGGGGGCAAGAGGAGACCCAGTACTTC. This chain connects TRBV6-5 to TRBJ2-5; tentative D call: TRBD1 (6 bases). V was cut by 0 bases and J by 5 bases, with 13 bases left in between. Looked up from germline, CDR1 is MNHEY and CDR2 is SVGAGI. The CDR3 runs 15 residues.